A selection of T cell receptor beta chains follows, all from one sample in a study of graft-versus-host responses after intestinal transplantation. What these receptors recognize is not known. Profiled with immunoSEQ multiplex PCR; TCRdb holds only in-frame clones, not every one. The sample lists about 94,000 clones, over 75% occurring once. The specimen comprised unstimulated CD8+ T cells sorted from spleen or lymph node cells, sampled before intestinal transplant. All receptors derive from a human donor who received an intestinal transplant. CDR3s include the opening cysteine and the closing phenylalanine or tryptophan. The D gene is left open where the match is weak. A clone size is listed for some rows: how often the clone was seen (once, few, many), or a class if it is expanded.

length: 11; size: NA; V: TRBV7-2; J: TRBJ2-7; D: NA; DNA: TGTGCCAGCAGAGACAGTTACGAGCAGTACTTC; CDR3: CASRDSYEQYF
length: 14; size: NA; V: TRBV4-3; J: TRBJ2-1; D: TRBD1; DNA: TGCGCCAGCAGCCCAGGGACAGGGCAGGATGAGCAGTTCTTC; CDR3: CASSPGTGQDEQFF
length: 15; size: NA; V: TRBV19; J: TRBJ2-3; D: TRBD2; DNA: TGTGCCAGTACCAAGTCCGGGACTAGCTGGGATACGCAGTATTTT; CDR3: CASTKSGTSWDTQYF
length: 15; size: NA; V: TRBV6-1; J: TRBJ2-3; D: TRBD1; DNA: TGTGCCAGCAGAGGACAGGGCGAGTTGGGAGATACGCAGTATTTT; CDR3: CASRGQGELGDTQYF
length: 14; size: NA; V: TRBV7-9; J: TRBJ1-6; D: NA; DNA: TGTGCCAGCAGCTTTATAGGGGATAATTCACCCCTCCACTTT; CDR3: CASSFIGDNSPLHF
length: 13; size: NA; V: TRBV7-8; J: TRBJ2-7; D: NA; DNA: TGTGCCAGCAGCTCGCGGGATACCTACGAGCAGTACTTC; CDR3: CASSSRDTYEQYF
length: 16; size: NA; V: TRBV6-6; J: TRBJ2-7; D: NA; DNA: TGTGCCAGCAGCCCCTTGGACTATACGAGCTCCTACGAGCAGTACTTC; CDR3: CASSPLDYTSSYEQYF
length: 16; size: NA; V: TRBV11-2; J: TRBJ2-1; D: NA; DNA: TGTGCCAGCAGCTTTCGGGACACCCTCTCCTACAATGAGCAGTTCTTC; CDR3: CASSFRDTLSYNEQFF
length: 16; size: NA; V: TRBV7-3; J: TRBJ2-3; D: TRBD1; DNA: TGTGCCAGCAGCGCAACCGGGACAGGGGTAGGAGATACGCAGTATTTT; CDR3: CASSATGTGVGDTQYF
length: 15; size: NA; V: TRBV2; J: TRBJ1-1; D: NA; DNA: TGTGCCAGCAGTGATTGGCAGTCTCTTAACACTGAAGCTTTCTTT; CDR3: CASSDWQSLNTEAFF
length: 15; size: NA; V: TRBV6-1; J: TRBJ2-7; D: NA; DNA: TGTGCCAGCAGTGAGGGCAGGTCGTCAACCTACGAGCAGTACTTC; CDR3: CASSEGRSSTYEQYF
length: 16; size: NA; V: TRBV7-9; J: TRBJ2-7; D: TRBD2; DNA: TGTGCCAGCAGCTTAGCGGCTAGCGGGAGGTCGGGTGAGCAGTACTTC; CDR3: CASSLAASGRSGEQYF
length: 13; size: NA; V: TRBV2; J: TRBJ2-2; D: TRBD2; DNA: TGTGCCAGCAAGGGACTAGATACCGGGGAGCTGTTTTTT; CDR3: CASKGLDTGELFF
length: 15; size: NA; V: TRBV6-5; J: TRBJ2-3; D: TRBD2; DNA: TGTGCCAGCAGTATATTAGCGGGAGGGACAGATACGCAGTATTTT; CDR3: CASSILAGGTDTQYF
length: 13; size: NA; V: TRBV14; J: TRBJ2-1; D: TRBD1; DNA: TGTGCCAGCAGCCAAGGGACAGGGTCTGAGCAGTTCTTC; CDR3: CASSQGTGSEQFF
length: 14; size: NA; V: TRBV28; J: TRBJ2-5; D: NA; DNA: TGTGCCAGCAGTTGGTTAGCGGCCTGGGAGACCCAGTACTTC; CDR3: CASSWLAAWETQYF
length: 15; size: NA; V: TRBV5-1; J: TRBJ2-1; D: NA; DNA: TGCGCCAGCAGCTTGGCAGCGTCTTTTTACAATGAGCAGTTCTTC; CDR3: CASSLAASFYNEQFF
length: 14; size: once; V: TRBV4-1; J: TRBJ2-7; D: TRBD1; DNA: TGCGCCAGCAGCCATTCGGGACAGGGCCCCGAGCAGTACTTC; CDR3: CASSHSGQGPEQYF
length: 14; size: NA; V: TRBV30; J: TRBJ2-2; D: NA; DNA: TGTGCCTGGAGTGTACTCAGGGACACCGGGGAGCTGTTTTTT; CDR3: CAWSVLRDTGELFF
length: 15; size: NA; V: TRBV19; J: TRBJ1-1; D: NA; DNA: TGTGCCAGTACCGCGGTACAGGGCTGGGCCACTGAAGCTTTCTTT; CDR3: CASTAVQGWATEAFF
length: 12; size: NA; V: TRBV5-8; J: TRBJ1-2; D: NA; DNA: TGTGCCAGCAGCTTTGGGACTTATGGCTACACCTTC; CDR3: CASSFGTYGYTF
length: 16; size: NA; V: TRBV19; J: TRBJ1-1; D: TRBD1; DNA: TGTGCCAGTAGTATGGGCAGGGGGCTGACGAACACTGAAGCTTTCTTT; CDR3: CASSMGRGLTNTEAFF
length: 14; size: NA; V: TRBV11-1; J: TRBJ1-4; D: NA; DNA: TGTGCCAGCAGCTTCCAGGGGTTTCGTGAAAAACTGTTTTTT; CDR3: CASSFQGFREKLFF
length: 14; size: NA; V: TRBV9; J: TRBJ2-1; D: TRBD2; DNA: TGTGCCAGCAGCGTAGCGGGGGGGCCGAGTGAGCAGTTCTTC; CDR3: CASSVAGGPSEQFF
length: 13; size: NA; V: TRBV2; J: TRBJ2-1; D: NA; DNA: TGTGCCACCACCGGGACAATCCACAATGAGCAGTTCTTC; CDR3: CATTGTIHNEQFF
length: 15; size: NA; V: TRBV28; J: TRBJ1-2; D: TRBD1; DNA: TGTGCCAGCAGTCCACAAGGGGGCCCTCTCTATGGCTACACCTTC; CDR3: CASSPQGGPLYGYTF
length: 13; size: NA; V: TRBV12-5; J: TRBJ1-2; D: NA; DNA: TGTGCTAGTGGTTCGACCCTAGAGCCTGGCTACACCTTC; CDR3: CASGSTLEPGYTF
length: 16; size: NA; V: TRBV5-6; J: TRBJ2-5; D: TRBD2; DNA: TGTGCCAGCAGCCCGGGAGGGGCCCAGGGTACGGAGACCCAGTACTTC; CDR3: CASSPGGAQGTETQYF